The entry below gives a single TCR beta chain sequence along with its context. Its target is unknown. Clones were sequenced by immunoSEQ multiplex PCR, and TCRdb holds only the in-frame ones, with some missing. Of more than 25,000 clones in the sample, around 80% were seen once. This entry belongs to a study of T cell repertoires in ileal Crohn's disease. The CDR3 sequence is 15 residues long. V was cut by 8 bases and J by 0 bases, with 15 bases left in between. Overall study findings and caveats: Clonal expansions were more frequent in active smokers than non-smokers at surgery.

This receptor was obtained from an adult with Crohn's disease. This rearrangement joins TRBV5-3 to TRBJ1-3, with D possibly TRBD1 on 5 matching bases. TRBV5-3 is noted as an ORF with a role that remains uncertain. Sequencing input: ileal tissue. The CDR3 loop is CASRRCRDSGNTIYF. CDR3 bases: TGTGCCAGCCGGCGGTGCAGGGACTCTGGAAACACCATATATTTT.